The 21 T cell receptor beta chains in this list originate from one sample, sequenced in a study of memory CD4+ T cells and cytomegalovirus serostatus. The sort gate was single viable CD3+CD4+CD8-CD45RO+ cells for memory CD4+ T cells. Profiled with immunoSEQ multiplex PCR; TCRdb holds only in-frame clones, not every one. The data show 54,000 or so clones, about 81% seen once. Sequenced input: memory CD4+ T cells from blood. All receptors derive from an adult in good health and CMV-seronegative.

This chain uses TRBV11-3 with TRBJ2-7; 11 positions agree with TRBD1. CDR1 SGHNT and CDR2 YENEEA come from the germline V gene. The CDR3 has 16 amino acids. V lost 5 bases and J lost 3; bases outside the gene matches: 9. The CDR3 is CASSTPPGQGGYEQYF. The DNA for the CDR3 is TGTGCCAGCAGCACCCCGCCGGGACAGGGGGGCTACGAGCAGTACTTC.

The chain links TRBV29-1 to TRBJ2-7; D may correspond to TRBD1 or TRBD2 (5 bases each). The CDR3 has 13 residues. CDR1 is SQVTM and CDR2 is ANQGSEA in the germline V gene. Trimming cost V 6 bases and J 3 bases, with 15 bases left between them. The CDR3 coding sequence is TGCAGCGTGGCACCTGGGACGAGCTACGAGCAGTACTTC. Translated, it gives CSVAPGTSYEQYF.

This clone came up a few times. The chain combines TRBV5-1 with TRBJ2-1; no definite D call. Trimming left V 7 bases short and J 7 bases short, with 15 bases between. This CDR3 comprises 13 residues. The germline CDR1 and CDR2 sequences are SGHRS and YFSETQ. The DNA of the CDR3 is TGCGCCAGCGCAGAGTTGTCGGGTAATGAGCAGTTCTTC. Its protein product is CASAELSGNEQFF. Together with reference TRBV5-1 and TRBJ2-1, the CDR3 gives the full variable domain: KAGVTQTPRYLIKTRGQQVTLSCSPISGHRSVSWYQQTPGQGLQFLFEYFSETQRNKGNFPGRFSGRQFSNSRSEMNVSTLELGDSALYLCASAELSGNEQFFGPGTRLTVL.

The table lists this clone with a few counts. At one end, the junction sequence differs from germline, possibly due to a read error. This rearrangement joins TRBV5-5 to TRBJ1-2; possible D gene TRBD1, 6 bases. Germline V lookup: CDR1 SGHKS, CDR2 YYEKEE (reference sequence). The CDR3 spans 14 residues. This chain's CDR3 is CASTSYNTGRARAF. The DNA for the CDR3 is TGTGCCAGCACTTCTTATAATACAGGGAGGGCTAGGGCCTTC.

The CDR3 DNA reads TGTGCCAGCAGCACACCTCGGGGGACTACTTCAAAGGGGGACACTGAAGCTTTCTTT. Translating it yields CASSTPRGTTSKGDTEAFF. This chain joins TRBV12-1 and TRBJ1-1. TRBV12-1 is termed a pseudogene. The CDR3 totals 19 residues.

This rearrangement joins TRBV11-3 to TRBJ2-1; 9 bases are shared with TRBD1. V lost 5 bases and J lost 8; bases outside the gene matches: 13. CDR3 length: 16 amino acids. The germline CDR1 and CDR2 sequences are SGHNT and YENEEA. As DNA, the CDR3 is TGTGCCAGCAGCATCGGGACCGGGACAGGGCTTGATGAGCAGTTCTTC. Its translation: CASSIGTGTGLDEQFF.

The chain has TRBV27 and TRBJ2-1, with TRBD2 identical over 8 bases. The CDR3 totals 15 residues. Germline-derived CDR1 and CDR2 are MNHEY and SMNVEV (reference sequence). Trimming at V came to 4 bases and at J to 9 bases, leaving 11 bases not matched to a gene. CDR3 sequence: CASSSGGYRASEQFF. The DNA for the CDR3 is TGTGCCAGCAGTTCGGGGGGGTACAGGGCGAGTGAGCAGTTCTTC.

This sequence joins TRBV28 and TRBJ2-2, with D possibly TRBD2 on 6 matching bases. CDR1 is MDHEN and CDR2 is SYDVKM in the germline V gene. This CDR3 is built from 14 residues. The germline V and J ends were trimmed by 7 bases and 3 bases, with 12 bases remaining between them. For the CDR3, the DNA is TGTGCCAGCAAGTCTAGCGACTACACCGGGGAGCTGTTTTTT. Translated, it gives CASKSSDYTGELFF.

The chain combines TRBV29-1 with TRBJ2-5; 9 bases are shared with TRBD1. Germline V CDR1 and CDR2: SQVTM, ANQGSEA. The CDR3 extends over 15 amino acids. The V segment lost 5 bases and the J segment 2 bases; nucleotides outside the gene matches: 9. This CDR3 reads CSVSTGTGHQETQYF. The CDR3 nucleotides are TGCAGCGTTTCGACCGGGACAGGGCATCAAGAGACCCAGTACTTC.

The chain recombines TRBV28 with TRBJ2-2, with D perhaps TRBD2 (6 bases). From germline, CDR1 is MDHEN and CDR2 SYDVKM. The CDR3 is 17 residues long. Trimming removed 8 bases at V and 1 base at J, with 20 bases between. The CDR3: CASQGVAGLMNTGELFF. The CDR3, as DNA: TGTGCCAGCCAAGGGGTCGCGGGACTTATGAACACCGGGGAGCTGTTTTTT.

The chain employs TRBV10-1 and TRBJ2-5, with 9 nucleotides matching TRBD2. Trimming took 6 bases from V and 4 from J; bases not matched to a gene: 9. There are 15 residues in the CDR3. Germline V gene sequence: CDR1 WNHNN, CDR2 SYGVQD (reference sequence). The CDR3 here is CASSLSGSGGETQYF. Written as DNA, the CDR3 is TGCGCCAGCAGCCTTAGCGGGAGTGGGGGAGAGACCCAGTACTTC.

This CDR3 is CASSQTTGGGQYF. DNA for the CDR3: TGTGCCAGCAGCCAAACAACAGGCGGTGGGCAGTACTTC. The gene calls are TRBV6-5 and TRBJ2-7; D may be TRBD1 (5 bases). V lost 6 bases to trimming and J lost 9 bases, with 18 bases between them. Germline assignment: CDR1 MNHEY and CDR2 SVGAGI. The CDR3 extends over 13 amino acids.

This clone was counted a single time. This rearrangement joins TRBV5-6 to TRBJ2-7; D gene uncertain. Germline V CDR1 and CDR2: SGHDT, YYEEEE. This CDR3 comprises 14 residues. V was cut by 5 bases and J by 1 base, with 13 bases left in between. The CDR3 DNA is TGTGCCAGCAGTCTTCAGCTGGTTTCCTACGAGCAGTACTTC. It translates to CASSLQLVSYEQYF. Full variable domain (missing parts from reference TRBV5-6 and TRBJ2-7): DAGVTQSPTHLIKTRGQQVTLRCSPKSGHDTVSWYQQALGQGPQFIFQYYEEEERQRGNFPDRFSGHQFPNYSSELNVNALLLGDSALYLCASSLQLVSYEQYFGPGTRLTVT.

This clone was detected a few times. This chain connects TRBV7-8 to TRBJ2-6; possible D gene TRBD1, 6 bases. The CDR3 has 18 amino acids. Germline V gives CDR1 SGHVS, CDR2 FQNEAQ. The ends were cut back, 2 bases at V and 0 bases at J, with 14 bases in the middle. CDR3 sequence: CASSLYSGANSGANVLTF. CDR3 in DNA: TGTGCCAGCAGCTTATATTCAGGGGCGAACTCTGGGGCCAACGTCCTGACTTTC.

V gene TRBV5-4 combines with J gene TRBJ2-7; perhaps D is TRBD1 or TRBD2 (5 bases each). CDR3 length: 15 amino acids. The germline V and J ends were trimmed by 1 base and 5 bases, with 16 bases remaining between them. The germline CDR1 and CDR2 sequences are SGHNT and YYREEE (reference sequence). The CDR3 loop is CASSLNLQAGNEQYF. The DNA of the CDR3 is TGTGCCAGCAGCTTGAATTTACAGGCGGGTAACGAGCAGTACTTC.

The chain links TRBV6-1 to TRBJ2-2; TRBD2 agrees at 9 bases. Trimming at V came to 0 bases and at J to 4 bases, leaving 12 bases not matched to a gene. Per the germline V gene, CDR1 is MNHNS and CDR2 is SASEGT. This CDR3 spans 19 amino acids. As DNA, the CDR3 is TGTGCCAGCAGTGAAGCTTGGCTAGCGGGGAGGGTGGGCACCGGGGAGCTGTTTTTT. The encoded protein is CASSEAWLAGRVGTGELFF.

The chain links TRBV6-1 to TRBJ1-2, with D perhaps matching TRBD1 (6 bases). The germline V gene has CDR1 MNHNS and CDR2 SASEGT. The CDR3 length is 16 residues. The V and J ends lost 0 bases and 7 bases respectively, with 18 bases between them. The CDR3, as DNA: TGTGCCAGCAGTGAAGCGGGGTACAGGGTGCCCTTTGGCTACACCTTC. Protein: CASSEAGYRVPFGYTF.

The chain uses TRBV25-1 and TRBJ1-1; 7 nucleotides agree with TRBD1. The CDR3 totals 15 residues. Per germline, CDR1 MGHDK and CDR2 SYGVNS. The V and J ends lost 3 bases and 3 bases, in that order; junction bases with no gene match: 7. The CDR3 nucleotides read TGTGCCAGCAGTGATATACAGGGGACCTACACTGAAGCTTTCTTT. This gives the protein CASSDIQGTYTEAFF.

The chain links TRBV27 to TRBJ1-4; D gene ambiguous. The CDR3 spans 15 residues. V shed 1 base and J shed 5 bases, with 11 bases lying between them. Germline-derived CDR1 and CDR2 are MNHEY and SMNVEV (reference sequence). The CDR3, as DNA: TGTGCCAGCAGTTTATTGAGAGAGGGAAATGAAAAACTGTTTTTT. Its protein is CASSLLREGNEKLFF.

The chain recombines TRBV7-9 with TRBJ2-5; the D gene could be TRBD1 or TRBD2 (5 bases each). Per germline, CDR1 SEHNR and CDR2 FQNEAQ (reference sequence). CDR3 length: 12 amino acids. V was pared by 5 bases and J by 5 bases, with 9 bases between. CDR3: CASSREGETQYF. The CDR3 bases are TGTGCCAGCAGCCGAGAGGGGGAGACCCAGTACTTC.

The chain combines TRBV27 with TRBJ2-3; a weak D match, TRBD2 (5 bases). The CDR3 consists of 18 residues. The germline V gene encodes CDR1 MNHEY and CDR2 SMNVEV (reference sequence). V gave up 2 bases and J gave up 0 bases, with 18 bases separating them. The CDR3: CASSLRPSWSGSTDTQYF. In DNA, the CDR3 is TGTGCCAGCAGTTTACGACCTTCGTGGAGCGGCAGCACAGATACGCAGTATTTT.